Below are 18 T cell receptor beta chains sequenced from a single sample in a study of blood T cell repertoires in COVID-19. TCRdb's table, derived via immunoSEQ multiplex PCR, lists solely in-frame clones and lacks some. The data show roughly 330,000 clones, over 75% seen once. The specimen was PBMCs or T cells enriched from blood (not recorded which). These receptors came from a woman aged 25 to 39 who had recovered from COVID-19.

Only one count was recorded for this clone. J is TRBJ1-5 and V is TRBV18; TRBD1 matches 8 bases. The CDR3 runs to 17 residues. J gave up 3 bases and V 2 bases, and 9 bases lay outside the gene matches. CDR1 and CDR2 from the germline V gene are KGHSH and LQKENI. This CDR3 is CASSPSAGTGINQPQHF. The CDR3 bases are TGTGCCAGCTCACCATCCGCCGGGACAGGAATCAATCAGCCCCAGCATTTT.

The chain carries TRBV7-6 and TRBJ1-5; no reliable D call. The CDR3 is 15 residues long. V dropped 5 bases and J dropped 0 bases, with 11 bases sitting between them. Germline CDR1 and CDR2: SGHVS and FNYEAQ. For the CDR3, the DNA is TGTGCCAGCAGCCTATCGCGGGATAGCAATCAGCCCCAGCATTTT. This gives the protein CASSLSRDSNQPQHF.

The chain joins TRBV2 to TRBJ1-2; D is undetermined. V lost 9 bases to trimming and J lost 8 bases, with 16 bases between them. Per the germline V gene, CDR1 is SNHLY and CDR2 is FYNNEI. CDR3 size: 12 residues. The CDR3 is CARRKATGGYTF. CDR3 sequence (DNA): TGTGCCAGAAGAAAGGCCACGGGGGGCTACACCTTC.

The chain uses TRBV28 and TRBJ2-5, with TRBD1 matching over 7 bases. CDR1 is MDHEN, CDR2 SYDVKM, per germline. The trim removed 8 bases at V and 1 base at J, leaving 1 base unmatched. This CDR3 spans 12 amino acids. The CDR3, as DNA: TGTGCCAGCCGGGACAGCCAAGAGACCCAGTACTTC. Protein product: CASRDSQETQYF.

This chain links TRBV28 with TRBJ2-5; 8 nucleotides agree with TRBD1. This CDR3 has 13 residues. CDR1 and CDR2 from the germline V gene are MDHEN and SYDVKM. The V segment lost 5 bases and the J segment 1 base; nucleotides outside the gene matches: 0. CDR3 sequence: CASSDRGQETQYF. CDR3 DNA: TGTGCCAGCAGTGACAGGGGCCAAGAGACCCAGTACTTC.

The gene calls are TRBV3-1 (or the pseudogene TRBV3-2) and TRBJ2-7; D perhaps matches TRBD1 (5 bases). The CDR3 consists of 13 residues. Germline values: CDR1 LGHDT, CDR2 YNNKEL (reference sequence). With 1 base removed from V and 6 bases from J, the gap between germline ends came to 10 bases. The CDR3 DNA reads TGTGCCAGCAGCCAAGCCAGCAGGGCCGAGCAGTACTTC. This codes for CASSQASRAEQYF.

The chain joins TRBV11-2 to TRBJ1-1; 9 bases are shared with TRBD1. Germline CDR1 and CDR2: SGHAT and FQNNGV. CDR3 size: 14 residues. The J segment lost 0 bases and the V segment lost 6 bases, leaving 2 bases of the junction unmatched. The CDR3 is CASRQGALNTEAFF. The CDR3 DNA follows: TGTGCCAGCAGACAGGGGGCTCTGAACACTGAAGCTTTCTTT.

The rearrangement links TRBV6-5 to TRBJ1-2; 9 bases map to TRBD1. The CDR3 covers 16 residues. Per the germline V gene, CDR1 is MNHEY and CDR2 is SVGAGI. V shed 2 bases, J shed 6 bases, and the junction held 10 bases outside the gene matches. The CDR3 DNA reads as TGTGCCAGCAGTTACCGTGAACAGGGGGCGTGGGATGGCTACACCTTC. As protein: CASSYREQGAWDGYTF.

CDR3 sequence (DNA): TGTGCCAGCAGCTTAGGCCTAAACAGGGCAGGGGACGAGACCCAGTACTTC. Translating it yields CASSLGLNRAGDETQYF. The J gene is TRBJ2-5, the V gene TRBV7-8; tentatively, D is TRBD1 (6 bases). This CDR3 is 17 amino acids long. V lost 1 base and J 5 bases, leaving 20 bases between the germline ends. From germline, CDR1 is SGHVS and CDR2 FQNEAQ.

This chain links TRBV19 with TRBJ2-2, with 7 nucleotides matching TRBD1. Looked up from germline, CDR1 is LNHDA and CDR2 is SQIVND (reference sequence). This CDR3 has 16 residues. The V and J ends lost 7 bases and 4 bases, in that order; junction bases with no gene match: 12. The DNA of the CDR3 is TGTGCCAGTAACCTGCGAACAGGGGTTATCACCGGGGAGCTGTTTTTT. Translated, it gives CASNLRTGVITGELFF. The variable domain in full, with the rest retrieved from reference TRBV19 and TRBJ2-2, is DGGITQSPKYLFRKEGQNVTLSCEQNLNHDAMYWYRQDPGQGLRLIYYSQIVNDFQKGDIAEGYSVSREKKESFPLTVTSAQKNPTAFYLCASNLRTGVITGELFFGEGSRLTVL.

The gene calls are TRBV19 and TRBJ1-2; the match to TRBD1 covers 8 bases. V was pared by 5 bases and J by 3 bases, with 5 bases of the junction left unmatched. The V gene's germline CDR1 is LNHDA and CDR2 SQIVND (reference sequence). The CDR3 spans 14 residues. For the CDR3, the DNA is TGTGCCAGTAGTGTAGGACAGGGAGACTATGGCTACACCTTC. It encodes CASSVGQGDYGYTF. Based on the CDR3 plus reference TRBV19 and TRBJ1-2, the full variable domain is DGGITQSPKYLFRKEGQNVTLSCEQNLNHDAMYWYRQDPGQGLRLIYYSQIVNDFQKGDIAEGYSVSREKKESFPLTVTSAQKNPTAFYLCASSVGQGDYGYTFGSGTRLTVV.

The chain is built from TRBV2 and TRBJ2-3; D might be TRBD1 (6 bases). V was cut by 5 bases and J by 4 bases, with 10 bases left in between. CDR1 is SNHLY and CDR2 is FYNNEI in the germline V gene. CDR3 length: 13 residues. This CDR3 is CASSQGLADTQYF. DNA of the CDR3: TGTGCCAGCAGTCAGGGGTTGGCAGATACGCAGTATTTT.

This clone was picked up a small number of times. The chain combines TRBV6-2 or TRBV6-3 with TRBJ1-6; no firm D call. Germline V gene data show CDR1 as MNHEY and CDR2 as SVGEGT. V was cut by 0 bases and J by 7 bases, with 10 bases left in between. CDR3 length: 15 amino acids. CDR3 in DNA: TGTGCCAGCAGTTACTCGCCGGGTTGGAATTCACCCCTCCACTTT. Translating it yields CASSYSPGWNSPLHF.

This clone was seen more than once but under ten times. The rearrangement uses TRBV9 and TRBJ2-7; weak D call: TRBD2 (5 bases). From germline, CDR1 is SGDLS and CDR2 YYNGEE. Trimming took 0 bases from V and 5 from J, leaving 15 bases between them. This CDR3 has 15 amino acids. CDR3 amino acids: CASSVAYGISNEQYF. The CDR3 DNA sequence: TGTGCCAGCAGCGTAGCTTACGGGATCTCGAACGAGCAGTACTTC.

This chain links TRBV20-1 with TRBJ1-2; D remains ambiguous. CDR1 and CDR2 (germline): DFQATT, SNEGSKA (reference sequence). Trimming stripped 6 bases from V and 8 bases from J, with 7 bases between. This CDR3 contains 9 residues. This CDR3 is CSAAPGYTF. DNA of the CDR3: TGCAGTGCGGCCCCAGGCTACACCTTC.

The rearrangement links TRBV6-5 to TRBJ2-1, with a tentative D call TRBD2 (5 bases). Trimming shortened V by 9 bases and J by 9 bases, and 12 bases separated the two germline ends. This CDR3 comprises 11 residues. Germline V gene sequence: CDR1 MNHEY, CDR2 SVGAGI. For the CDR3, the DNA is TGTGCCAGTCTAGGGAGTTTTGAGCAGTTCTTC. This sequence encodes CASLGSFEQFF.

The rearrangement joins TRBV27 to TRBJ1-6; possibly TRBD1 for D (5 bases). The CDR3 runs 15 residues. The germline CDR1 and CDR2 sequences are MNHEY and SMNVEV (reference sequence). The ends were cut back, 2 bases at V and 10 bases at J, with 15 bases in the middle. The CDR3, as DNA: TGTGCCAGCAGTTTAGGGGCCCCTCTCAGGTCACCCCTCCACTTT. Translating gives CASSLGAPLRSPLHF.

DNA of the CDR3: TGTGCCCTTAGGGGGCATCAGGGCGGGGAGCTGTTTTTT. The encoded protein is CALRGHQGGELFF. The chain couples TRBV10-3 to TRBJ2-2; 7 nucleotides align to TRBD1. Germline CDR1 reads ENHRY; CDR2 reads SYGVKD. The CDR3 is 13 amino acids. The V and J ends lost 11 bases and 7 bases, in that order; junction bases with no gene match: 10.